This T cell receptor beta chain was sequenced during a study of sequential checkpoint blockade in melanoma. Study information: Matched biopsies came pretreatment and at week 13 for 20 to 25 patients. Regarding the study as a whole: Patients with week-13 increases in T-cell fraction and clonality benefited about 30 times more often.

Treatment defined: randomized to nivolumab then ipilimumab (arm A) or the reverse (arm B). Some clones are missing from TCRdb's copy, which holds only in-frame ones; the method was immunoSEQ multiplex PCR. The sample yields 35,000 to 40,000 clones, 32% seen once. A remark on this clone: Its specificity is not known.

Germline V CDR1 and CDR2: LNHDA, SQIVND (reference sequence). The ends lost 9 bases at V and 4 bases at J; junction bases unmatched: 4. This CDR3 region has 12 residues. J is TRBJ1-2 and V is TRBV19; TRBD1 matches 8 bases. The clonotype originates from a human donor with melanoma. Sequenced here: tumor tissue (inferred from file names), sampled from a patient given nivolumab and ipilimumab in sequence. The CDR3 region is CASSGQGYGYTF. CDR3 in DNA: TGTGCCAGCAGCGGACAGGGCTATGGCTACACCTTC.